This T cell receptor beta chain came from a study of monozygotic twins with inflammatory bowel disease. This CDR3 contains 15 residues. Looked up from germline, CDR1 is DFQATT and CDR2 is SNEGSKA (reference sequence). The template-switching step introduced UMIs that carried a 6-nucleotide sample barcode. From its re-call of the 5' RACE reads, TCRdb lists each CDR3 protein once, without DNA. This specimen shows around 220,000 distinct CDR3 sequences; the ten leading clones hold 6% to 9%. Material for sequencing was blood. The sequence was obtained from a human donor with ulcerative colitis or Crohn's disease, or a healthy co-twin of an affected twin (not recorded which). The chain combines TRBV20-1 with TRBJ2-2; without DNA, the TCRdb call of TRBD1 cannot be checked. CDR3 region: CSAKAPVGSTGELFF.